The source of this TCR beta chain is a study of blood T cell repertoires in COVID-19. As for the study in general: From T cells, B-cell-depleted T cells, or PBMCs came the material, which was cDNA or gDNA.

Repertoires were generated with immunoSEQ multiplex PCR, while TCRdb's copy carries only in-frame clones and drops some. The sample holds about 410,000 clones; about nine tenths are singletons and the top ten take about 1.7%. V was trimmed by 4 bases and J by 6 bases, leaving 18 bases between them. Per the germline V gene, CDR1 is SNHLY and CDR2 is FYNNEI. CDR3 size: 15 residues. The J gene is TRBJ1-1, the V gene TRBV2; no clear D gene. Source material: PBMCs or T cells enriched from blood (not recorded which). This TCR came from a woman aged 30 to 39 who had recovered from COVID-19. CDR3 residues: CASSARQWYGAEAFF. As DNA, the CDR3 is TGTGCCAGCAGTGCCCGACAATGGTACGGGGCTGAAGCTTTCTTT.